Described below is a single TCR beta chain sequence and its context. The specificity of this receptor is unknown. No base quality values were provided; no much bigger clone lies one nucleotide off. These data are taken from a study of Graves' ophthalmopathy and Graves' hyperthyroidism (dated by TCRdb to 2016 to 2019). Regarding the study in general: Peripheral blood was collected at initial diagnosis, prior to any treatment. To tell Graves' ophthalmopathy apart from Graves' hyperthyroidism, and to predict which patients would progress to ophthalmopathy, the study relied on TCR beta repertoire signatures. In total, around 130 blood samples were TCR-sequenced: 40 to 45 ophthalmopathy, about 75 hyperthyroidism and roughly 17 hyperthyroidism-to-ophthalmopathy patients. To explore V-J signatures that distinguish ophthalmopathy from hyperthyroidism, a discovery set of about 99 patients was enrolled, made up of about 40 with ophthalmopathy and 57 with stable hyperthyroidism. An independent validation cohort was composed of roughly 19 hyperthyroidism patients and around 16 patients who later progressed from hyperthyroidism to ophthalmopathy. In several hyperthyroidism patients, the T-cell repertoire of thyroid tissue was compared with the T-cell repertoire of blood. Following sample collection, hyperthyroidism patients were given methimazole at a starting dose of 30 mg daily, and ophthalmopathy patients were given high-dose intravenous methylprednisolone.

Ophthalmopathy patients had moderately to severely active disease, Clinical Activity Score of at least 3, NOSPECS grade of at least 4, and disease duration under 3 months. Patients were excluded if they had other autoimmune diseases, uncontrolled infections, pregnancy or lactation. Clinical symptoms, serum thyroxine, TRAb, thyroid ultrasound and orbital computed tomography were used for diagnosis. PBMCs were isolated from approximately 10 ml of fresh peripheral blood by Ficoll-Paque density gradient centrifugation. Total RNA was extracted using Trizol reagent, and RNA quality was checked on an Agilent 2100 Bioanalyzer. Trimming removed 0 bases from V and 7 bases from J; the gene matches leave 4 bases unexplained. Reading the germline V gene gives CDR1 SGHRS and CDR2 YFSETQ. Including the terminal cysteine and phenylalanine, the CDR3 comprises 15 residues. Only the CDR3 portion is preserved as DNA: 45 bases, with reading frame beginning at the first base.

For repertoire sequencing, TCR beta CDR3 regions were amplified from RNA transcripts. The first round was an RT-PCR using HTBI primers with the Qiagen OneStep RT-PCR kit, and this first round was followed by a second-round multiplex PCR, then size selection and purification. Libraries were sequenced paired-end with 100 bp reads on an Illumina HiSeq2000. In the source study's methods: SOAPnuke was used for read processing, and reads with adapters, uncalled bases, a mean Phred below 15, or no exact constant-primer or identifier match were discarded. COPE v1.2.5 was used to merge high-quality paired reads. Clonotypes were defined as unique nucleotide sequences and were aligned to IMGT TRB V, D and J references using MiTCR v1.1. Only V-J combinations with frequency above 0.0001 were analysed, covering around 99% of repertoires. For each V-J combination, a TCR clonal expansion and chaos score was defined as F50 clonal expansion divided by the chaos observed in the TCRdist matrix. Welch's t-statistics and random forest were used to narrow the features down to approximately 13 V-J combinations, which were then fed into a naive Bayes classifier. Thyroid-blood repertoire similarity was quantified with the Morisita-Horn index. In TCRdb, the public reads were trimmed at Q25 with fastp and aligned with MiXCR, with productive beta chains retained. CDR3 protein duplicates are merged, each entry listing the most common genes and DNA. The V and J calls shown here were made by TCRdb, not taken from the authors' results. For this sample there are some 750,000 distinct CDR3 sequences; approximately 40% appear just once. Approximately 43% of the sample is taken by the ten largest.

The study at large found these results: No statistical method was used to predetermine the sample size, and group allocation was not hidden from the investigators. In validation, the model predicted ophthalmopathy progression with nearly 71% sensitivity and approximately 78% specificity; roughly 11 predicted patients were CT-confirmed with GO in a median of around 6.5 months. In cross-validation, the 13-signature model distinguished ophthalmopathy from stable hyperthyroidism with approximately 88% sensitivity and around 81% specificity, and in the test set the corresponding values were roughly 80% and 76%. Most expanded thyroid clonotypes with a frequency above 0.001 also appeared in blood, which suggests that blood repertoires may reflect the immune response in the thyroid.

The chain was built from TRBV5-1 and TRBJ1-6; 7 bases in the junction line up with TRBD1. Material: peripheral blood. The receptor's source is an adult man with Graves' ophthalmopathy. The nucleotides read TGCGCCAGCAGCTTGGAAGGGGGCCCGAATTCACCCCTCCACTTT. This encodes CASSLEGGPNSPLHF.